The sample holds a few counts of the clone carrying this T cell receptor beta chain. Its antigen is as yet unknown. CDR3 length: 15 amino acids. Germline V gene sequence: CDR1 LNHDA, CDR2 SQIVND (reference sequence). The J segment lost 6 bases and the V segment lost 7 bases, leaving 11 bases of the junction unmatched. The data are from a study of T cell repertoires in cytomegalovirus infection. At the level of the study: Well-studied HLA-B-restricted CMV epitopes were used in the study alongside recently identified HLA-C-restricted ones. Indications of both CMV infection and matching HLA type were provided by public TCR beta signatures.

Via MiXCR, TCRdb re-called the reads, giving one row per CDR3 protein. The table lists over 100,000 distinct CDR3 sequences, under 30% of them singletons. Regarding the study as a whole: Predominance within the ex vivo response was attributable to HLA-C-restricted CMV-specific TCR beta clonotypes.

V is TRBV19 and J is TRBJ2-1; TRBD1 matches at 8 bases. The origin of this receptor is a human donor in good health (CMV status not recorded). Some clones in this sample may be carry-over from other donors' samples. The input for sequencing was CD8+ T cells from cultured PBMCs, taken from culture after CMV antigen stimulation. The CDR3 bases are TGTGCCAGTAACCCCACAGGGGGTAAAGCCAATGAGCAGTTCTTC. Protein product: CASNPTGGKANEQFF.